This T cell receptor (beta chain) comes out of a study of cytomegalovirus exposure and HLA in healthy donors. On the study more broadly: Across more than 350 genotyped donors, about 86% landed in the Caucasian-associated ancestry cluster. Whole-study findings and limits: Altogether, 170 or so TCR beta chains were recorded as cytomegalovirus-associated. Some highly shared sequence variants likely arose as a pipeline artifact.

To note about this clone: Antigen: not known.

Primers for the PCR totalled 60 Vbeta and 13 Jbeta. The table came from immunoSEQ multiplex PCR; TCRdb's copy has only in-frame clones and leaves some out. Here the sample spans some 200,000 clones, approximately 65% being singletons. The J segment lost 3 bases and the V segment lost 4 bases, leaving 9 bases of the junction unmatched. Germline V gives CDR1 SGHKS, CDR2 YYEKEE (reference sequence). This CDR3 is 16 amino acids long. V usage is TRBV5-5 and J usage is TRBJ2-3, with 9 positions matching TRBD2. The sequence was obtained from a middle-aged man in good health and CMV-seronegative. Sequencing was done on a sample of PBMCs. The CDR3 sequence is CASSPGGGGATDTQYF. The DNA of the CDR3 is TGTGCCAGCAGCCCTGGGGGCGGGGGGGCGACAGATACGCAGTATTTT.